Listed below are T cell receptor beta chains from one sample, sequenced in a study of T-cell memory formation after mild COVID-19. TCRdb processed the 5' RACE reads anew with MiXCR; each CDR3 protein has one entry. The sample consists of tens of thousands of distinct CDR3 sequences, approximately 7.6% of them appearing once. Sequenced input: PBMCs or a T cell subset sorted from them (not recorded which). The source is a man aged 18 to 29 who had mild COVID-19 (a few samples of this study predate the infection). Cell type and time point are not known. Each CDR3 is given with its conserved first and last residue. The D gene is left open where the match is weak. Clone sizes are given selectively: once, few, many, or a class where the clone is expanded.

clone size | J gene | V gene | D gene | CDR3 protein | CDR3 DNA
few | TRBJ2-3 | TRBV6-5 | TRBD2 | CASSYWGGGTDTQYF | TGTGCCAGCAGTTACTGGGGGGGGGGCACAGATACGCAGTATTTT
NA | TRBJ2-3 | TRBV18 | TRBD2 | CASSPFGAGGRDTQYF | TGTGCCAGCTCACCATTCGGAGCGGGGGGCCGAGATACGCAGTATTTT
few | TRBJ1-2 | TRBV20-1 | NA | CSASTGLADGYTF | TGCAGTGCATCCACAGGGTTGGCGGATGGCTACACCTTC
many | TRBJ2-3 | TRBV7-9 | TRBD2 | CASSPTGGDTQYF | TGTGCCAGCAGCCCAACGGGGGGGGATACGCAGTATTTT
few | TRBJ2-2 | TRBV5-1 | TRBD1 | CASSLETGGIGELFF | TGCGCCAGCAGCTTGGAAACAGGGGGCATCGGGGAGCTGTTTTTT
NA | TRBJ1-3 | TRBV12-3/TRBV12-4 | NA | CASNKGHLGNTIYF | TGTGCCAGCAATAAAGGACACTTAGGAAACACCATATATTTT
NA | TRBJ1-1 | TRBV5-1 | TRBD1 | CASSFRPQGQVNTEAFF | TGCGCCAGCAGCTTCCGTCCTCAGGGACAGGTGAACACTGAAGCTTTCTTT
many | TRBJ2-1 | TRBV9 | NA | CASSLGGGQYNEQFF | TGTGCCAGCAGCCTAGGAGGGGGCCAGTACAATGAGCAGTTCTTC
many | TRBJ2-4 | TRBV29-1 | NA | CSVSEGVAKNIQYF | TGCAGCGTTTCAGAGGGGGTAGCCAAAAACATTCAGTACTTC
NA | TRBJ2-2 | TRBV2 | NA | CASTPYPGELFF | TGTGCCAGCACTCCGTATCCCGGGGAGCTGTTTTTT
many | TRBJ1-2 | TRBV18 | TRBD1 | CASSPTTGSYGYTF | TGTGCCAGCTCACCGACGACAGGGAGCTATGGCTACACCTTC
many | TRBJ1-2 | TRBV18 | NA | CASSPGRLSGYTF | TGTGCCAGCTCACCAGGGAGGTTAAGTGGCTACACCTTC
few | TRBJ1-2 | TRBV14 | TRBD1 | CASSQATGGFGYTF | TGTGCCAGCAGCCAGGCCACAGGGGGCTTTGGCTACACCTTC
many | TRBJ2-7 | TRBV7-9 | NA | CASSSTTGSYEQYF | TGTGCCAGCAGCTCGACGACGGGCTCCTACGAGCAGTACTTC
few | TRBJ1-2 | TRBV11-2 | TRBD1 | CASSESTGYGYTF | TGTGCCAGCAGCGAATCGACAGGGTATGGCTACACCTTC
many | TRBJ2-5 | TRBV4-3 | NA | CASSQDWRETQYF | TGCGCCAGCAGCCAAGATTGGCGGGAGACCCAGTACTTC
NA | TRBJ2-7 | TRBV20-1 | NA | CSASSTPTEQYF | TGCAGTGCTAGTAGTACTCCTACGGAGCAGTACTTC
many | TRBJ2-3 | TRBV7-2 | NA | CASSLVVSSTDTQYF | TGTGCCAGCAGCTTAGTGGTTTCTAGCACAGATACGCAGTATTTT
many | TRBJ2-5 | TRBV4-1 | TRBD1 | CASSQERQGLGETQYF | TGCGCCAGCAGCCAAGAGCGACAGGGCTTGGGGGAGACCCAGTACTTC
many | TRBJ2-5 | TRBV7-6 | NA | CASSLEVTGGTQYF | TGTGCCAGCAGCTTAGAAGTGACTGGAGGGACCCAGTACTTC
many | TRBJ2-3 | TRBV7-3 | TRBD2 | CASSLRLAADTQYF | TGTGCCAGCAGCCTGAGACTAGCCGCAGATACGCAGTATTTT
few | TRBJ1-1 | TRBV2 | NA | CASRGAGYTEAFF | TGTGCCAGCAGGGGCGCAGGGTACACTGAAGCTTTCTTT
few | TRBJ1-1 | TRBV6-2/TRBV6-3 | NA | CASSYSEGTEAFF | TGTGCCAGCAGTTACTCCGAGGGGACTGAAGCTTTCTTT
NA | TRBJ2-3 | TRBV7-2 | TRBD2 | CASSLLAGGPPDTQYF | TGTGCCAGCAGCTTACTCGCGGGAGGTCCCCCAGATACGCAGTATTTT
many | TRBJ2-2 | TRBV14 | TRBD1 | CASSLNSGGASTGELFF | TGTGCCAGCAGCCTGAATTCAGGGGGCGCGTCCACCGGGGAGCTGTTTTTT
many | TRBJ2-3 | TRBV5-1 | NA | CASSLGPTGSTDTQYF | TGCGCCAGCAGCTTGGGTCCTACAGGGAGCACAGATACGCAGTATTTT
few | TRBJ1-1 | TRBV4-3 | NA | CASSQDRQHGTEAFF | TGCGCCAGCAGCCAAGATCGACAGCACGGCACTGAAGCTTTCTTT
few | TRBJ1-6 | TRBV20-1 | NA | CSARILSSPLHF | TGCAGTGCTAGAATACTTAGTTCACCCCTCCACTTT
NA | TRBJ1-5 | TRBV20-1 | NA | CSARDPSGHQPQHF | TGCAGTGCTAGAGATCCATCGGGCCATCAGCCCCAGCATTTT
NA | TRBJ1-1 | TRBV24-1 | NA | CATRGPRMNTEAFF | TGTGCCACCAGGGGACCGAGAATGAACACTGAAGCTTTCTTT
few | TRBJ2-1 | TRBV11-3 | TRBD1 | CASSQGAQLSQFF | TGTGCCAGCTCACAGGGGGCCCAGTTATCGCAGTTCTTC
few | TRBJ1-1 | TRBV7-9 | TRBD1 | CASSLATGQNTEAFF | TGTGCCAGCAGCTTAGCGACAGGGCAGAACACTGAAGCTTTCTTT
NA | TRBJ2-3 | TRBV20-1 | NA | CSARDTGISGDTQYF | TGCAGTGCTAGAGATACGGGGATCAGTGGAGATACGCAGTATTTT
few | TRBJ2-6 | TRBV2 | NA | CASTRSGANVLTF | TGTGCCAGCACCCGCTCTGGGGCCAACGTCCTGACTTTC
NA | TRBJ2-7 | TRBV7-2 | NA | CASSPRQGLYEQYF | TGTGCCAGCAGCCCGAGACAGGGACTCTACGAGCAGTACTTC
NA | TRBJ1-4 | TRBV11-2 | NA | CASSLAGGEKLFF | TGTGCCAGCAGCTTAGCCGGAGGCGAAAAACTGTTTTTT
few | TRBJ1-2 | TRBV11-2 | NA | CATAANYGYTF | TGTGCCACGGCCGCTAACTATGGCTACACCTTC
few | TRBJ1-6 | TRBV7-2 | NA | CASSHGQPNSPLHF | TGTGCCAGCAGCCACGGACAGCCGAATTCACCCCTCCACTTT
few | TRBJ1-1 | TRBV20-1 | TRBD1 | CSAGTGATEAFF | TGCAGTGCTGGGACAGGTGCCACTGAAGCTTTCTTT